This T cell receptor (beta chain) was sequenced in a study of blood T cell repertoires in COVID-19. Study-level information: Researchers got acute and convalescent COVID-19 samples from the United States, Italy and Spain.

Original methodology: The authors estimated nucleated cell counts from reference gene primer amplification. Here immunoSEQ multiplex PCR was the method, and the copy in TCRdb shows in-frame clones only, minus some. V and J calls and clone size follow that table, whereas D and trimming were derived from the DNA. The top ten clones hold 7.5% of a sample with 230,000 or so clones, approximately 80% of them seen once. Trimming took 1 base from V and 10 from J, leaving 14 bases between them. There are 15 residues in the CDR3. Germline V gives CDR1 SGHTA, CDR2 FQGNSA. During active infection, Seattle patients enrolled and were then monitored through disease.

The chain employs TRBV7-2 and TRBJ1-6, with a tentative D call TRBD1 (5 bases). The sequence was collected from an elderly woman with COVID-19, enrolled during active disease. Sequenced sample: peripheral blood. As DNA, the CDR3 is TGTGCCAGCAGCTTAGTATCCGGGGGTCGCTCACCCCTCCACTTT. Translated, it gives CASSLVSGGRSPLHF.